This T cell receptor (beta chain) was identified in a study of vaccination effects on CD4 cells after COVID-19. Study at large: Ahead of sequencing, the ViraFEST assay grew antigen-specific CD4+ T cells using viral peptide pools. Late post-vaccine samples came at days +241, +227 and +161 respectively. Cultures used around 1.8 million PBMC per well, around 9 IU/ml IL-2 and about 10 ug/ml peptides.

At the end of 10 days of culture, CD4+ T cells were isolated. This individual contracted SARS-CoV-2 between March and December 2020, as verified by PCR. Participants got two doses of BNT162b2 or mRNA-1273 vaccine. Replacing half the medium with IL-2 medium was done on days 3 and 7. Note on this clone: Its specificity is unknown.

The CDR3 is 13 amino acids. Per the germline V gene, CDR1 is SQVTM and CDR2 is ANQGSEA. Deletions cut 8 bases from V and 4 bases from J, with 14 bases between. The assay was immunoSEQ multiplex PCR, and TCRdb's table has in-frame clones only and misses some. The table has around 50,000 clones, 74% seen once. The source is a human donor who had a prior SARS-CoV-2 infection. The input for sequencing was CD4+ T cells from PBMCs cultured without peptide, taken after COVID-19 vaccination. The chain is built from TRBV29-1 and TRBJ1-4; no clear D. CDR3 region: CSFRVNGNEKLFF. The DNA for the CDR3 is TGCAGCTTCCGGGTCAACGGTAATGAAAAACTGTTTTTT. Variable domain in full (rest from reference TRBV29-1 and TRBJ1-4): SAVISQKPSRDICQRGTSLTIQCQVDSQVTMMFWYRQQPGQSLTLIATANQGSEATYESGFVIDKFPISRPNLTFSTLTVSNMSPEDSSIYLCSFRVNGNEKLFFGSGTQLSVL.